These 24 T cell receptor beta chains share one sample of origin, sequenced in a study of blood T cell repertoires in COVID-19. Method: immunoSEQ multiplex PCR; TCRdb's copy keeps in-frame clones and lacks some. Of some 130,000 clones in the sample, around 88% were seen once. The sequencing input was peripheral blood. Source of these receptors: a man in his forties or fifties with acute or convalescent COVID-19.

The chain combines TRBV3-1 (or the pseudogene TRBV3-2) with TRBJ2-7; the match to TRBD1 covers 10 bases. With V trimmed by 4 bases and J by 0 bases, 15 bases remained unmatched. The CDR3 sequence is 19 residues long. Looked up from germline, CDR1 is LGHDT and CDR2 is YNNKEL (reference sequence). The CDR3 loop is CASSPVPGQGYQNSYEQYF. The CDR3 nucleotides read TGTGCCAGCAGCCCAGTACCGGGACAGGGGTATCAAAACTCCTACGAGCAGTACTTC.

This clone was observed a single time. The rearrangement joins TRBV2 to TRBJ2-1; tentative D call: TRBD2 (6 bases). The CDR3 covers 13 residues. CDR1 is SNHLY, CDR2 FYNNEI, per germline. The germline V and J ends were trimmed by 6 bases and 4 bases, with 10 bases remaining between them. This CDR3 is CASRSSAYNEQFF. The CDR3 DNA reads as TGTGCCAGCAGGTCTAGCGCGTACAATGAGCAGTTCTTC.

The V gene is TRBV25-1, the J gene TRBJ1-2, with a tentative D call TRBD1 (5 bases). Looked up from germline, CDR1 is MGHDK and CDR2 is SYGVNS. V was trimmed by 2 bases and J by 5 bases, leaving 12 bases between them. This CDR3 has 14 amino acids. CDR3 coding DNA: TGTGCCAGCAGTGAACCGGGGACTGCTTATGGCTACACCTTC. It is translated as CASSEPGTAYGYTF.

This sequence joins TRBV9 and TRBJ1-2, with 9 bases lining up with TRBD1. V was pared by 4 bases and J by 8 bases, with 6 bases of the junction left unmatched. Per the germline V gene, CDR1 is SGDLS and CDR2 is YYNGEE. The CDR3 is made up of 13 amino acids. The CDR3 region has the DNA TGTGCCAGCAGCCTGGGACAGGGTAGGGGCTACACCTTC. It specifies CASSLGQGRGYTF.

CDR3 region: CATSAGLAPYEQYF. In DNA form, the CDR3 reads TGTGCCACCAGTGCTGGGCTAGCTCCCTACGAGCAGTACTTC. The chain couples TRBV24-1 to TRBJ2-7, with D tentatively TRBD2 (5 bases). Germline assignment: CDR1 KGHDR and CDR2 SFDVKD. The CDR3 runs to 14 residues. V lost 5 bases and J 2 bases, leaving 12 bases between the germline ends.

V gene TRBV15 combines with J gene TRBJ1-4; unclear D gene. Germline CDR1 LNHNV, CDR2 YYDKDF (reference sequence). CDR3 length equals 13 residues. The V and J ends lost 1 base and 5 bases respectively, with 5 bases between them. The CDR3, as DNA: TGTGCCACCAGCAGAGGGAGGAATGAAAAACTGTTTTTT. It is translated as CATSRGRNEKLFF. Full variable domain (remainder filled in from reference TRBV15 and TRBJ1-4): DAMVIQNPRYQVTQFGKPVTLSCSQTLNHNVMYWYQQKSSQAPKLLFHYYDKDFNNEADTPDNFQSRRPNTSFCFLDIRSPGLGDTAMYLCATSRGRNEKLFFGSGTQLSVL.

The chain uses TRBV7-9 and TRBJ2-5, with TRBD2 matching over 7 bases. Germline CDR1 and CDR2: SEHNR and FQNEAQ (reference sequence). This CDR3 has 13 residues. The V and J ends lost 8 bases and 0 bases, in that order; junction bases with no gene match: 3. The CDR3 loop is CASARGYQETQYF. The CDR3 DNA is TGTGCCAGCGCGCGGGGGTACCAAGAGACCCAGTACTTC.

The chain couples TRBV28 to TRBJ1-1, with a tentative D call TRBD1 (6 bases). The CDR3 has 15 amino acids. The V end was cut by 1 base, the J end by 7 bases, with 16 bases between. CDR1 is MDHEN, CDR2 SYDVKM, per germline. CDR3 region: CASSLLWGPSNEAFF. CDR3 sequence (DNA): TGTGCCAGCAGTTTATTGTGGGGGCCGTCGAATGAAGCTTTCTTT.

This rearrangement joins TRBV10-1 to TRBJ2-1; 12 positions match TRBD2. J gave up 9 bases and V 6 bases, and 9 bases lay outside the gene matches. Per germline, CDR1 WNHNN and CDR2 SYGVQD (reference sequence). This CDR3 has 15 residues. CDR3 in DNA: TGCGCCAGCAGCACTACTAGCGGGGGGACCCGTGAGCAGTTCTTC. It is translated as CASSTTSGGTREQFF.

The V gene is TRBV2, the J gene TRBJ1-3; TRBD1 aligns across 7 bases. This CDR3 has 19 residues. The germline CDR1 and CDR2 sequences are SNHLY and FYNNEI. V lost 6 bases to trimming and J lost 0 bases; unmatched junction nucleotides: 17. Here the CDR3 reads CASRERTGGLVDSGNTIYF. DNA of the CDR3: TGTGCCAGCAGGGAACGGACAGGCGGATTGGTGGACTCTGGAAACACCATATATTTT.

V gene TRBV10-2 combines with J gene TRBJ1-4; the D is unclear. V was trimmed by 7 bases and J by 5 bases, leaving 14 bases between them. This CDR3 comprises 14 residues. Germline CDR1 is WSHSY and CDR2 is SAAADI. The CDR3 sequence: CASTGRPGNEKLFF. The CDR3 DNA sequence: TGCGCCAGCACCGGCCGGCCGGGGAATGAAAAACTGTTTTTT.

As regards this clone: The sample has other DNA sequences that encode this CDR3 too. The chain carries TRBV29-1 and TRBJ1-1; no definite D call. Germline CDR1 SQVTM, CDR2 ANQGSEA. CDR3 size: 14 residues. V lost 1 base and J 0 bases, leaving 9 bases between the germline ends. The CDR3, as DNA: TGCAGCGTTGAAGGGGCGGGAGTGAACACTGAAGCTTTCTTT. Translation gives CSVEGAGVNTEAFF.

This clone was recorded a few times. V usage is TRBV20-1 and J usage is TRBJ2-7, with D possibly matching TRBD2 (6 bases). CDR1 and CDR2 from the germline V gene are DFQATT and SNEGSKA (reference sequence). CDR3 length equals 15 residues. The V and J ends lost 3 bases and 0 bases respectively, with 15 bases between them. The CDR3 bases are TGCAGTGCTAGTTATTTGGGACTGACCTCCTACGAGCAGTACTTC. Translation gives CSASYLGLTSYEQYF.

The chain recombines TRBV5-1 with TRBJ1-1; 7 bases are a match to TRBD1. Germline-derived CDR1 and CDR2 are SGHRS and YFSETQ. V gave up 4 bases and J gave up 2 bases; unmatched junction bases: 8. The CDR3 is 15 amino acids. As DNA, the CDR3 is TGCGCCAGCAGCGCGTGGACAGGCCAAAACACTGAAGCTTTCTTT. It yields the protein CASSAWTGQNTEAFF.

The chain uses TRBV28 and TRBJ2-1; 11 bases fit TRBD2. The CDR3 spans 18 residues. Trimming removed 5 bases from V and 10 bases from J; junction bases left unmatched: 19. Germline V CDR1 and CDR2: MDHEN, SYDVKM. CDR3 nucleotides: TGTGCCAGCAGTGGGGGAATGGTAGCGGGAGGGATGTTCGCGGAGCAGTTCTTC. Residues: CASSGGMVAGGMFAEQFF.

The J gene is TRBJ2-1, the V gene TRBV4-1; a possible D gene is TRBD1 (5 bases). CDR3 length: 14 residues. The V gene's germline CDR1 is MGHRA and CDR2 YSYEKL. Trimming stripped 1 base from V and 6 bases from J, with 10 bases between. For the CDR3, the DNA is TGCGCCAGCAGCCAAGGCGGACAAGGCAATGAGCAGTTCTTC. Translation gives CASSQGGQGNEQFF.

V and J are TRBV7-8 and TRBJ1-1; D might be TRBD1 (6 bases). The CDR3 has 16 amino acids. In germline, CDR1 is SGHVS, CDR2 FQNEAQ. Trimming took 5 bases from V and 6 from J, leaving 22 bases between them. This CDR3 is CASSPAPGQALSEAFF. Written as DNA, the CDR3 is TGTGCCAGCAGCCCCGCACCGGGACAAGCCCTATCTGAAGCTTTCTTT.

This clone was seen only once. The same CDR3 arises from other DNA sequences in this sample as well. The rearrangement joins TRBV19 to TRBJ1-5; 8 nucleotides match TRBD1. With V trimmed by 5 bases and J by 7 bases, 4 bases remained unmatched. Germline assignment: CDR1 LNHDA and CDR2 SQIVND (reference sequence). The CDR3 has 13 amino acids. The CDR3 nucleotides are TGTGCCAGTAGTCACAGGGGGTCGCAGCCCCAGCATTTT. Translated, it gives CASSHRGSQPQHF.

This clone has only one observation. The rearrangement links TRBV6-4 to TRBJ2-3; 8 bases agree with TRBD2. The CDR3 is 16 amino acids. The germline gives CDR1 MRHNA, CDR2 SNTAGT. V gave up 0 bases and J gave up 4 bases; unmatched junction bases: 6. The CDR3 here is CASSDSPAGGPDTQYF. CDR3 in DNA: TGTGCCAGCAGTGACTCGCCCGCGGGGGGACCAGATACGCAGTATTTT.

The sample holds one count of this clone. The rearrangement links TRBV30 to TRBJ1-5, with unresolved D. V lost 2 bases, J lost 3 bases, and 14 bases lay in between. Germline V gene data show CDR1 as GTSNPN and CDR2 as SVGIG (reference sequence). The CDR3 is 15 residues long. CDR3 nucleotides: TGTGCCTGGAGTCTAGGAACGGGTTACAATCAGCCCCAGCATTTT. This gives the protein CAWSLGTGYNQPQHF.

This chain connects TRBV28 to TRBJ1-1; weak D call: TRBD1 (5 bases). Trimming cost V 0 bases and J 4 bases, with 15 bases left between them. The CDR3 length is 16 residues. The V gene's germline CDR1 is MDHEN and CDR2 SYDVKM. The CDR3 DNA is TGTGCCAGCAGTTTATGGGGGCGATCATCGGGCACTGAAGCTTTCTTT. Its translation: CASSLWGRSSGTEAFF.

The rearrangement joins TRBV2 to TRBJ2-1; TRBD2 matches at 9 bases. V dropped 6 bases and J dropped 9; count of bases not matched to a gene: 12. CDR1 is SNHLY, CDR2 FYNNEI, per germline. The CDR3 runs to 15 residues. The CDR3 DNA follows: TGTGCCAGCAGCCATCCCGGGACTAGCTTTGGTGAGCAGTTCTTC. Translation gives CASSHPGTSFGEQFF.

This rearrangement joins TRBV4-1 to TRBJ1-1; 8 bases match TRBD1. The CDR3 loop spans 17 amino acids. The germline V gene has CDR1 MGHRA and CDR2 YSYEKL. The V and J ends lost 0 bases and 1 base, in that order; junction bases with no gene match: 7. The CDR3 spells CASSQEIDRGWNTEAFF. The CDR3 DNA sequence: TGCGCCAGCAGCCAAGAGATTGACAGGGGTTGGAACACTGAAGCTTTCTTT.

This sequence joins TRBV5-5 and TRBJ1-6, with D maybe TRBD1 (5 bases). The V gene's germline CDR1 is SGHKS and CDR2 YYEKEE (reference sequence). V was pared by 0 bases and J by 5 bases, with 6 bases between. CDR3 length: 14 residues. CDR3 loop: CASSLEGNNSPLHF. The CDR3 nucleotides are TGTGCCAGCAGCTTGGAGGGGAATAATTCACCCCTCCACTTT.